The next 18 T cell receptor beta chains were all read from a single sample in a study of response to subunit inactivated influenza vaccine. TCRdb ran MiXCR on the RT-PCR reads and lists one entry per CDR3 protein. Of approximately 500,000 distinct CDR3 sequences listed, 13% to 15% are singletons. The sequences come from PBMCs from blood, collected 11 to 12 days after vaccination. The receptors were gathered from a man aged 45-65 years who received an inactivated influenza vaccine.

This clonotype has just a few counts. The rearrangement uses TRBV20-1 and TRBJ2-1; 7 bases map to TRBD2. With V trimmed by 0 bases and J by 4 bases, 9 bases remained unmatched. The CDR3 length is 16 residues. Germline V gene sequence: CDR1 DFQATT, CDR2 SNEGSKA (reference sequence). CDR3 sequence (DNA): TGCAGTGCTAGAGAGCTGCCCCGGACTAGTTACAATGAGCAGTTCTTC. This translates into CSARELPRTSYNEQFF.

CDR3 region: CASSLAMRGGIRQFF. The CDR3 coding sequence is TGTGCCAGCAGCTTAGCGATGCGGGGGGGCATAAGGCAGTTCTTC. The chain has TRBV7-2 and TRBJ2-1; 9 bases fit TRBD2. Germline values: CDR1 SGHTA, CDR2 FQGNSA. The CDR3 length is 15 residues. Trimming removed 0 bases from V and 12 bases from J; junction bases left unmatched: 9.

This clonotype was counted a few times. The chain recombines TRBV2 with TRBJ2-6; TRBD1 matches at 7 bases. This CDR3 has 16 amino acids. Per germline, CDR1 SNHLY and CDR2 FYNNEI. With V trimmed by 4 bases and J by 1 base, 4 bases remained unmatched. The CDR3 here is CASSVGQLSGANVLTF. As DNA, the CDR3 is TGTGCCAGCAGTGTGGGACAGCTTTCTGGGGCCAACGTCCTGACTTTC.

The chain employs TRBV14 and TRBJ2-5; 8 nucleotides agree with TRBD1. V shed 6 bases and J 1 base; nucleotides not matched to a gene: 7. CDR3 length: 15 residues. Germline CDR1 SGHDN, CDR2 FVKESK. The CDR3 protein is CASSQLGTGQETQYF. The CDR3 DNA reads TGTGCCAGCAGTCAACTTGGGACAGGCCAAGAGACCCAGTACTTC.

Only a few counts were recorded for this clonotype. The CDR3 DNA follows: TGTGCCACCCCGAGGCGAGCGGGAGTAAACACCGGGGAGCTGTTTTTT. Protein sequence: CATPRRAGVNTGELFF. The chain employs TRBV7-2 and TRBJ2-2, with 8 bases identical to TRBD2. After removal of 10 bases from V and 2 bases from J, the junction contained 12 bases not matched to a gene. Per germline, CDR1 SGHTA and CDR2 FQGNSA. This CDR3 is built from 16 residues.

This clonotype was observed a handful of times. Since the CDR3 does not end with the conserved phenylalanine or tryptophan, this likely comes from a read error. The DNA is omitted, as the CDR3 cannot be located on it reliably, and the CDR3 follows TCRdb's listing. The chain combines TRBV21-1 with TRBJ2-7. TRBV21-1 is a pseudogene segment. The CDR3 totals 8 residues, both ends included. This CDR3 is CASSKALC.

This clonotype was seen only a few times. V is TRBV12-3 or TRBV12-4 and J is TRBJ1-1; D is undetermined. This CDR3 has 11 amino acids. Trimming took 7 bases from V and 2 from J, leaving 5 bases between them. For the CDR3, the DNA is TGTGCCAGCACCGACAACACTGAAGCTTTCTTT. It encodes CASTDNTEAFF.

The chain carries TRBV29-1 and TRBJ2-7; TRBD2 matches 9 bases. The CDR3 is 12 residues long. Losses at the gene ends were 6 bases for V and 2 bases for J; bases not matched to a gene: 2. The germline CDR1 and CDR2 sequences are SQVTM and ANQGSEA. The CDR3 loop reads CSVGTSPYEQYF. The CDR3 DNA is TGCAGCGTAGGGACTAGCCCCTACGAGCAGTACTTC.

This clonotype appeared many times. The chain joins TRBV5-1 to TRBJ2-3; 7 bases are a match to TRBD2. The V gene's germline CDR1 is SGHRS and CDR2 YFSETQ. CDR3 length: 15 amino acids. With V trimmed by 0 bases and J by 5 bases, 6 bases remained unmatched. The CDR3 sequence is CASSLGASGGDTQYF. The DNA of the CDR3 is TGCGCCAGCAGCTTGGGGGCTAGCGGCGGAGATACGCAGTATTTT.

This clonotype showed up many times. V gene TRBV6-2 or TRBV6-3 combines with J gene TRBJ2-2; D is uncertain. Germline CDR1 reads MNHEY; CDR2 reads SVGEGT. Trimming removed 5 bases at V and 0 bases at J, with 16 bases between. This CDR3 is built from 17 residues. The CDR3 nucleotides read TGTGCCAGCAGTCCCAGTCGTGGGCAATCGAACACCGGGGAGCTGTTTTTT. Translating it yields CASSPSRGQSNTGELFF.

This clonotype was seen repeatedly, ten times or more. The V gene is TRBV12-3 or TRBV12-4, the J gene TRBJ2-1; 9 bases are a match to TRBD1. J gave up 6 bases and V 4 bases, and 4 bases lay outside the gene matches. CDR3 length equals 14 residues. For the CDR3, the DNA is TGTGCCAGCAGTTCACCGGGACAGGGCAATGAGCAGTTCTTC. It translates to CASSSPGQGNEQFF.

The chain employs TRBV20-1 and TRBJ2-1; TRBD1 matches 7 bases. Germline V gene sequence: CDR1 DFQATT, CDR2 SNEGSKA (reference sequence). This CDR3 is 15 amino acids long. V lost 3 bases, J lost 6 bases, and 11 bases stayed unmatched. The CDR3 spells CSAREDRIGRNEQFF. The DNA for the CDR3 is TGCAGTGCTAGGGAGGACAGGATCGGTCGCAATGAGCAGTTCTTC.

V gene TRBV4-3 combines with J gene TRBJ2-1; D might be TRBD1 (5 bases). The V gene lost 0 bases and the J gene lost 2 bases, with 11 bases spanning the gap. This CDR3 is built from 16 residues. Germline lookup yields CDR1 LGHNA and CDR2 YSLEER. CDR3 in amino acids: CASSQDWGNPYNEQFF. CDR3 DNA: TGCGCCAGCAGCCAAGATTGGGGCAACCCCTACAATGAGCAGTTCTTC.

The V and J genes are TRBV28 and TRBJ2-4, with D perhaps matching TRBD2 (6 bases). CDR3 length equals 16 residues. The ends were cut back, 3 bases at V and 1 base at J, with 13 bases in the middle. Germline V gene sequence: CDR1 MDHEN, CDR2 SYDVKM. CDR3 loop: CASSFMGEVAKNIQYF. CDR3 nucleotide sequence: TGTGCCAGCAGTTTCATGGGGGAGGTTGCCAAAAACATTCAGTACTTC.

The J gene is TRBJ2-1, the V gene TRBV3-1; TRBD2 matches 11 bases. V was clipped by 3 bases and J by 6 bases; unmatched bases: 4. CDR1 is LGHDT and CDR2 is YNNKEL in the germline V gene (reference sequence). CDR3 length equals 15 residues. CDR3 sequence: CASSQVAGGPNEQFF. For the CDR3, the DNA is TGTGCCAGCAGCCAGGTAGCGGGAGGGCCCAATGAGCAGTTCTTC.

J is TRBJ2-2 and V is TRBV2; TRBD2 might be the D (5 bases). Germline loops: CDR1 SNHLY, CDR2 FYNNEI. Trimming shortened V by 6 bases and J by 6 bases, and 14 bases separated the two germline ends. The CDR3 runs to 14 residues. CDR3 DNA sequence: TGTGCCAGCAGGCGGAACGACGGGGCCGGGGAGCTGTTTTTT. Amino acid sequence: CASRRNDGAGELFF.

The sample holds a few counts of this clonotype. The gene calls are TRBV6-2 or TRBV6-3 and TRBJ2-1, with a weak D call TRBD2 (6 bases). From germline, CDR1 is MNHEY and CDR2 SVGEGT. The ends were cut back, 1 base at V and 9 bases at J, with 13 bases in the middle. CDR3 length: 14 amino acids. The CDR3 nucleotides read TGTGCCAGCAGTTACTTGTTGCGGGAACGTGAGCAGTTCTTC. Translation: CASSYLLREREQFF.

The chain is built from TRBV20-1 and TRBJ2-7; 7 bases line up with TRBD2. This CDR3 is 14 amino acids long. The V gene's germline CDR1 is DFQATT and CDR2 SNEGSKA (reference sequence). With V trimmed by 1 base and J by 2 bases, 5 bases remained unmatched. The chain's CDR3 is CSARGASGAYEQYF. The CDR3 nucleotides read TGCAGTGCTAGAGGGGCTAGCGGAGCCTACGAGCAGTACTTC.